This T cell receptor beta chain stems from a study of Graves' ophthalmopathy and Graves' hyperthyroidism. Overall study results and limits: The model predicted progression of ophthalmopathy with a sensitivity of 60% to 71%, and its specificity was about 72%. Blood contained most expanded thyroid clonotypes exceeding 0.001 frequency. Sensitivity of approximately 88% and specificity of around 76% were achieved when a 13-signature model separated ophthalmopathy from stable hyperthyroidism.

Germline loops: CDR1 ENHRY, CDR2 SYGVKD. The length of the CDR3 is 12 residues. V lost 3 bases to trimming and J lost 4 bases, with 6 bases between them. Hyperthyroidism was classified as stable if no ophthalmopathy occurred within 18 months of follow-up. Amplified material comprised TCR beta CDR3 regions derived from RNA transcripts. An opening RT-PCR round employed HTBI primers and preceded a second-round multiplex PCR. MiXCR, run by TCRdb on the multiplex PCR reads, gives a single entry per CDR3 protein. The sample has under 800,000 distinct CDR3 sequences; 22% are singletons. This clonotype has a count of ten or more. No antigen is known for it.

Sequences were obtained from peripheral blood. The chain is built from TRBV10-3 and TRBJ1-1; tentative D call: TRBD1 (6 bases). The sequence was collected from a woman aged 18-29 years with stable Graves' hyperthyroidism. Some clones in this sample may be carry-over from other donors' samples. This chain's CDR3 is CAISEQGTEAFF. The CDR3 nucleotides are TGTGCCATCAGTGAACAGGGCACTGAAGCTTTCTTT.